This T cell receptor beta chain is from a study of blood T cell repertoires in COVID-19. The wider study: From T cells, B-cell-depleted T cells, or PBMCs came the material, which was cDNA or gDNA.

CDR1 is MNHNS and CDR2 is SASEGT in the germline V gene. Trimming left V 0 bases short and J 4 bases short, with 15 bases between. The CDR3 length is 16 residues. The repertoire was sequenced with immunoSEQ multiplex PCR; TCRdb's copy has only in-frame clones and lacks some. Altogether 360,000 or so clones are present, roughly 86% being singletons, with the ten largest covering less than 2%. The sample consisted of PBMCs or T cells enriched from blood (not recorded which). This receptor was identified in a woman in her twenties or thirties who had recovered from COVID-19. V gene TRBV6-1 combines with J gene TRBJ1-2; TRBD1 might be the D (5 bases). The CDR3 DNA sequence: TGTGCCAGCAGTGAAGCAGTCGATACAGGCGGCTATGGCTACACCTTC. Its translation: CASSEAVDTGGYGYTF.